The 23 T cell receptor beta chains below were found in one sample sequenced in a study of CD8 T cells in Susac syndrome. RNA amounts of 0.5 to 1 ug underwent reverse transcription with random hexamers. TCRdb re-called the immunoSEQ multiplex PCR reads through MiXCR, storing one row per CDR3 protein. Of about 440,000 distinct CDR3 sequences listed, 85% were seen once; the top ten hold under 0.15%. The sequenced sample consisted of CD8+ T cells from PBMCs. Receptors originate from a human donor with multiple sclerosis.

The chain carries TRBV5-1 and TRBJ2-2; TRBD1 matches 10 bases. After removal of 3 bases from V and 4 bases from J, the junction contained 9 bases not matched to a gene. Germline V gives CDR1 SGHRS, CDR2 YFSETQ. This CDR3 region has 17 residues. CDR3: CASSSTTGQGITGELFF. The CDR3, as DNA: TGCGCCAGCAGCTCCACCACGGGACAGGGGATCACCGGGGAGCTGTTTTTT.

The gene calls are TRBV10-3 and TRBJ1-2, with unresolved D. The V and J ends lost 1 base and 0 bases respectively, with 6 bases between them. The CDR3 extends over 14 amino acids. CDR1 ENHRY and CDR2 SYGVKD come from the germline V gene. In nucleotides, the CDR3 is TGTGCCATCAGTGAGTGGGAGACTAACTATGGCTACACCTTC. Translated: CAISEWETNYGYTF.

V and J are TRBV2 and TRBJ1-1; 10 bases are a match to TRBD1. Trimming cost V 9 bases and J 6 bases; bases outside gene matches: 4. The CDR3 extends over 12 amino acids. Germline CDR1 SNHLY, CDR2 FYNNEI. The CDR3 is CASAGQGAEAFF. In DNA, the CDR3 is TGTGCCAGTGCCGGACAGGGGGCTGAAGCTTTCTTT.

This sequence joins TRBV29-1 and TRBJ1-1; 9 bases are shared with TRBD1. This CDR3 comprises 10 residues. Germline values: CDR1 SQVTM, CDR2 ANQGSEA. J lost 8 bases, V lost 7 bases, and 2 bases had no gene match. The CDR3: CSEGQGEAFF. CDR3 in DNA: TGCAGCGAGGGACAGGGAGAAGCTTTCTTT.

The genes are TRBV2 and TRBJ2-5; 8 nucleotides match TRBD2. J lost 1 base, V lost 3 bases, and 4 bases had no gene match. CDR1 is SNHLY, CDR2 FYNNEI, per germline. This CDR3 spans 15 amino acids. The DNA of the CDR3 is TGTGCCAGCAGTGACCTAGCGGGTCCCCAAGAGACCCAGTACTTC. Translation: CASSDLAGPQETQYF.

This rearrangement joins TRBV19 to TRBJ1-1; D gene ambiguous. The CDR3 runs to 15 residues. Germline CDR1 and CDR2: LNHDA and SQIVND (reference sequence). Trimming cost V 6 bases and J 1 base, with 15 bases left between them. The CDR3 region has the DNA TGTGCCAGTAGCCCGGGCGGGCAGGAGAACACTGAAGCTTTCTTT. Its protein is CASSPGGQENTEAFF.

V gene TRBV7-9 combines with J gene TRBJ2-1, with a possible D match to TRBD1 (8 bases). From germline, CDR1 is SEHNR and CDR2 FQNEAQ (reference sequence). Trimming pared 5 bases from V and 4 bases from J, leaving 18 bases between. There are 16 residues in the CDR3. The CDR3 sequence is CASSGLGQGIYNEQFF. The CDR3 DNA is TGTGCCAGCAGCGGACTAGGACAGGGAATATACAATGAGCAGTTCTTC.

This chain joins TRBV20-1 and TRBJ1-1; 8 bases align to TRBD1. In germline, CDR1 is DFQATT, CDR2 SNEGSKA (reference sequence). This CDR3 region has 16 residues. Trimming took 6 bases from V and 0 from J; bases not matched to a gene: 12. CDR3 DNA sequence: TGCAGTGCGGTACGGCCGGGACAGGTGTTGAACACTGAAGCTTTCTTT. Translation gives CSAVRPGQVLNTEAFF.

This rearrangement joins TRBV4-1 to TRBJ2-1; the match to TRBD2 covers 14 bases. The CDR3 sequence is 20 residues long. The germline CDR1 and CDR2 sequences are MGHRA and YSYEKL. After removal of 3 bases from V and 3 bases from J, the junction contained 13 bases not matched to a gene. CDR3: CASSQIPGLAGVGHYNEQFF. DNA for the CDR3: TGCGCCAGCAGCCAGATACCGGGACTAGCGGGAGTCGGCCACTACAATGAGCAGTTCTTC.

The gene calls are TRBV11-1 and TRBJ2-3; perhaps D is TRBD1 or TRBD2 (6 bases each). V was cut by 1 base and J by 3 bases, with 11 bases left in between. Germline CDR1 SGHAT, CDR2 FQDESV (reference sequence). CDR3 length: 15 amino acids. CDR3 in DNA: TGTGCCAGCAGCTTAGAGGGGGGCGAGACAGATACGCAGTATTTT. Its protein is CASSLEGGETDTQYF.

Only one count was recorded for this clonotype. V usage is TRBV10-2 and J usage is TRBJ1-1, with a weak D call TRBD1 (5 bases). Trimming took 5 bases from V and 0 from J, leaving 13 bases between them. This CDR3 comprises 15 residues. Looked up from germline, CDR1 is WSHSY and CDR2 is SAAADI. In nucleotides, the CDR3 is TGCGCCAGCAGTTATGATGGACAACTGAACACTGAAGCTTTCTTT. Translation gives CASSYDGQLNTEAFF.

This chain's CDR3 is CASRGDGNTEAFF. CDR3 nucleotides: TGTGCCAGCAGAGGGGACGGGAACACTGAAGCTTTCTTT. J is TRBJ1-1 and V is TRBV6-1; D possibly corresponds to TRBD1 (5 bases). This CDR3 contains 13 residues. V lost 6 bases, J lost 1 base, and 9 bases lay in between. Germline V gives CDR1 MNHNS, CDR2 SASEGT.

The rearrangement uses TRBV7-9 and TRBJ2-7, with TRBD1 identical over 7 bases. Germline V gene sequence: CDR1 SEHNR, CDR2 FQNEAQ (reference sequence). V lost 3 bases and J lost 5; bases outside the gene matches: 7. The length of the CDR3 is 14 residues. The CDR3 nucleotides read TGTGCCAGCAGCTTCGCTACAGGGGCCCACGAGCAGTACTTC. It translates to CASSFATGAHEQYF.

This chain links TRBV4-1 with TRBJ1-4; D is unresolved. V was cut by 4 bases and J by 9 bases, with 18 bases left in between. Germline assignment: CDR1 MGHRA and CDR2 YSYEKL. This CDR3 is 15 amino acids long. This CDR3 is CASSPSPQTEQKLFF. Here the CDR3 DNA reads TGCGCCAGCAGCCCTAGCCCTCAGACGGAACAAAAACTGTTTTTT.

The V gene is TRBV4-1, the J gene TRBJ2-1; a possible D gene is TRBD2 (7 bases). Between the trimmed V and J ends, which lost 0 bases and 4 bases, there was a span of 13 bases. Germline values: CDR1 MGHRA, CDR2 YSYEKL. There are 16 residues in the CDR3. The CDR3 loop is CASSQDGQRGYNEQFF. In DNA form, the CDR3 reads TGCGCCAGCAGCCAAGATGGACAGCGGGGTTACAATGAGCAGTTCTTC.

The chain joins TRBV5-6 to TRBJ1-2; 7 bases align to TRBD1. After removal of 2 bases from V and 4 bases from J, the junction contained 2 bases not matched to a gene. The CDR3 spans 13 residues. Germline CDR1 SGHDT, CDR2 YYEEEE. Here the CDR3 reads CASSFRDSYGYTF. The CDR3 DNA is TGTGCCAGCAGCTTTCGGGACAGCTATGGCTACACCTTC.

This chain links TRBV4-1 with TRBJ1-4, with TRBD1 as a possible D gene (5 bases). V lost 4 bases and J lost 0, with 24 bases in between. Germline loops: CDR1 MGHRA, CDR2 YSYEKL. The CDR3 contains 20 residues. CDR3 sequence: CASSRTPGTPGGATNEKLFF. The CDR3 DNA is TGCGCCAGCAGCCGTACGCCTGGGACTCCCGGAGGAGCAACTAATGAAAAACTGTTTTTT.

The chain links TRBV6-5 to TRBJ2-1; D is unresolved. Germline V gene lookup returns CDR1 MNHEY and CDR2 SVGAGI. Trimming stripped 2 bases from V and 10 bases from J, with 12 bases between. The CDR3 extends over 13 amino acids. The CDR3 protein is CASSYQGFREQFF. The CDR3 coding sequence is TGTGCCAGCAGTTACCAAGGGTTCCGGGAGCAGTTCTTC.

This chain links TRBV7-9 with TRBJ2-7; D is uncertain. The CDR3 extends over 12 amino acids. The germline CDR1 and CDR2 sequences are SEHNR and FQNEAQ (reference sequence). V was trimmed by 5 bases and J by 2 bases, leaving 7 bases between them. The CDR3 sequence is CASSTEPYEQYF. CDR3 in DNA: TGTGCCAGCAGCACCGAACCCTACGAGCAGTACTTC.

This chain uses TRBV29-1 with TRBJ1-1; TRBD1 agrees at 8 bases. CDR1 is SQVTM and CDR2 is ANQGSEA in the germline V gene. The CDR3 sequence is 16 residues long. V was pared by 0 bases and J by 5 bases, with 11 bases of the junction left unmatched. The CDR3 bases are TGCAGCGTTGAAGATCCCGGGACAGGCCTGGGGACTGAAGCTTTCTTT. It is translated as CSVEDPGTGLGTEAFF. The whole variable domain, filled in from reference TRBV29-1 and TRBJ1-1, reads SAVISQKPSRDICQRGTSLTIQCQVDSQVTMMFWYRQQPGQSLTLIATANQGSEATYESGFVIDKFPISRPNLTFSTLTVSNMSPEDSSIYLCSVEDPGTGLGTEAFFGQGTRLTVV.

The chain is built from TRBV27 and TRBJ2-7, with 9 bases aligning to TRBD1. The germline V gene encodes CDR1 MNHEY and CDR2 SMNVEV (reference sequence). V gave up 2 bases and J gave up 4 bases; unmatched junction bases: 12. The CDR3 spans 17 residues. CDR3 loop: CASSLTGQGFKGYEQYF. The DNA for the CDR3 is TGTGCCAGCAGTTTAACGGGACAGGGCTTTAAGGGATACGAGCAGTACTTC.

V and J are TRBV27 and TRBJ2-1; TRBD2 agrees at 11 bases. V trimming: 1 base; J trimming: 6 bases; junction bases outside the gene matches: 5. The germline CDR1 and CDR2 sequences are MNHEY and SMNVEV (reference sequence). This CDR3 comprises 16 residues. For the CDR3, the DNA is TGTGCCAGCAGTTTATTAGCGGGGGGGAGTGGCAATGAGCAGTTCTTC. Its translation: CASSLLAGGSGNEQFF.

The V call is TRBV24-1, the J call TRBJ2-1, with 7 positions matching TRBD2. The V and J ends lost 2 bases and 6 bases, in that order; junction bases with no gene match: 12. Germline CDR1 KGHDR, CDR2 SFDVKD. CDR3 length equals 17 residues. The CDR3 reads CATSDSVWSGAANEQFF. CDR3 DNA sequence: TGTGCCACCAGTGATTCGGTATGGAGCGGGGCAGCCAATGAGCAGTTCTTC.